This T cell receptor beta chain was sequenced for a study of cytomegalovirus exposure and HLA in healthy donors. The study, taken as a whole, reports: Donor immune exposure was known only as CMV serostatus.

This clone has just a few counts. Its cognate antigen is unknown. The CDR3 extends over 13 amino acids. From germline, CDR1 is MDHEN and CDR2 SYDVKM. V lost 3 bases and J lost 9, with 12 bases in between. Although they were nominally healthy when sampled, donors likely had unrecorded immune exposures. The PCR ran on 60 Vbeta and 13 Jbeta primers. As handled by the study authors: Unique TCR beta chains numbered around 80 million in a later analysis, with around 10 million shared. The data were produced by immunoSEQ multiplex PCR, yet TCRdb's version contains in-frame clones alone and is incomplete. D and trimming come from the DNA, and the V and J calls and clone size come from that table. The table has approximately 190,000 clones, about four fifths seen once.

Sequenced input: PBMCs. V usage is TRBV28 and J usage is TRBJ2-1; a possible D gene is TRBD2 (7 bases). The receptor comes from a woman younger than 45 in good health and CMV-seropositive. The CDR3, as DNA: TGTGCCAGCAGTTTGGGGGGGCGAGGTGAGCAGTTCTTC. Translated, it gives CASSLGGRGEQFF.